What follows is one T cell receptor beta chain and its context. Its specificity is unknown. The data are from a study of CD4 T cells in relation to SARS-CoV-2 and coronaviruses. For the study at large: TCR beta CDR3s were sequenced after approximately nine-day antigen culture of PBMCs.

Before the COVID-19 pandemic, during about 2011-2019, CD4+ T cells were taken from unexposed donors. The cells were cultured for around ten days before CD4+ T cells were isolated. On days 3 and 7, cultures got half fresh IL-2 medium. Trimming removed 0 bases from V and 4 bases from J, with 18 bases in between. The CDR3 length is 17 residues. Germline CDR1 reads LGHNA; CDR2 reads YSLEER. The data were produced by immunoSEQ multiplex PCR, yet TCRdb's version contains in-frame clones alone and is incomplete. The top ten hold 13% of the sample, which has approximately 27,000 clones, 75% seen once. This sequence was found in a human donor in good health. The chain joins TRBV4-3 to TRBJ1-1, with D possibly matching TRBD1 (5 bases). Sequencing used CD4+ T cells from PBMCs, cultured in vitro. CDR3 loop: CASSQDLSREVSTEAFF. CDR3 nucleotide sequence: TGCGCCAGCAGCCAAGATCTAAGCAGGGAGGTGAGCACTGAAGCTTTCTTT.